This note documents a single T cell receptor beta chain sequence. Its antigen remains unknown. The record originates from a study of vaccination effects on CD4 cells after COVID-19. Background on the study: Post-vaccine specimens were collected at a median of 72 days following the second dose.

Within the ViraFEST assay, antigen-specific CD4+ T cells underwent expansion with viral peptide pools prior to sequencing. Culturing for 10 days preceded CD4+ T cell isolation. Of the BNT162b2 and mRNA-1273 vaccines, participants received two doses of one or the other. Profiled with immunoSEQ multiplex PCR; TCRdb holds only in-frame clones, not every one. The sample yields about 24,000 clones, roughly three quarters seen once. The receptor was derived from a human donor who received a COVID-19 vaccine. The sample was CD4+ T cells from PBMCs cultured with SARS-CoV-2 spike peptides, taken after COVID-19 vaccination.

The CDR3 loop is CASSPGTSSTDTQYF. CDR3 DNA: TGTGCCAGCAGTCCTGGGACATCCAGCACAGATACGCAGTATTTT. V usage is TRBV27 and J usage is TRBJ2-3; maybe TRBD1 (6 bases). The germline V and J ends were trimmed by 5 bases and 0 bases, with 12 bases remaining between them. The CDR3 is 15 residues long. Germline V gives CDR1 MNHEY, CDR2 SMNVEV (reference sequence).